The 5 T cell receptor beta chains given below trace back to one sample, sequenced in a study of blood T cell repertoires in COVID-19. Here immunoSEQ multiplex PCR was the method, and the copy in TCRdb shows in-frame clones only, minus some. The top ten hold 1.5% to 2% of the sample, which has around 200,000 clones, roughly 90% seen once. The sequencing input was peripheral blood. The receptor set was obtained from a young man with active or convalescent COVID-19.

The chain carries TRBV7-2 and TRBJ1-1; 7 nucleotides align to TRBD1. Germline V gene sequence: CDR1 SGHTA, CDR2 FQGNSA. The CDR3 contains 15 residues. With 5 bases clipped from V and 0 bases from J, the junction kept 6 bases outside the gene matches. CDR3 nucleotides: TGTGCCAGCAGCCTATCGGGACAGATGAACACTGAAGCTTTCTTT. The encoded protein is CASSLSGQMNTEAFF. Full variable domain (outside the CDR3, taken from reference TRBV7-2 and TRBJ1-1): GAGVSQSPSNKVTEKGKDVELRCDPISGHTALYWYRQSLGQGLEFLIYFQGNSAPDKSGLPSDRFSAERTGGSVSTLTIQRTQQEDSAVYLCASSLSGQMNTEAFFGQGTRLTVV.

The chain links TRBV19 to TRBJ2-5, with 11 positions matching TRBD1. The V and J ends lost 6 bases and 5 bases, in that order; junction bases with no gene match: 5. Per the germline V gene, CDR1 is LNHDA and CDR2 is SQIVND (reference sequence). CDR3 length: 14 residues. The CDR3 nucleotides are TGTGCCAGTAGCCCGGACAGGGGGCGGGAGACCCAGTACTTC. Translating gives CASSPDRGRETQYF.

The rearrangement joins TRBV6-5 to TRBJ1-5; D may be TRBD1 (6 bases). The CDR3 contains 15 residues. Germline CDR1 is MNHEY and CDR2 is SVGAGI. The V end was cut by 2 bases, the J end by 0 bases, with 8 bases between. The CDR3 region is CASSYGQFSNQPQHF. The CDR3 DNA sequence: TGTGCCAGCAGTTACGGACAGTTTAGCAATCAGCCCCAGCATTTT.

The chain couples TRBV5-1 to TRBJ2-7; TRBD1 might be the D (6 bases). Germline V gives CDR1 SGHRS, CDR2 YFSETQ. Trimming took 3 bases from V and 6 from J, leaving 13 bases between them. This CDR3 contains 13 residues. CDR3 bases: TGCGCCAGCAGCTATGGACAGTATTCCGAGCAGTACTTC. Protein sequence: CASSYGQYSEQYF.

The chain is built from TRBV29-1 and TRBJ1-2; D remains ambiguous. V shed 1 base and J shed 8 bases, with 14 bases lying between them. This CDR3 comprises 13 residues. Germline V lookup: CDR1 SQVTM, CDR2 ANQGSEA. The CDR3, as DNA: TGCAGCGTTGAAGTTAGTATAATTGAGGGCTACACCTTC. This gives the protein CSVEVSIIEGYTF. The variable domain in full, with the rest retrieved from reference TRBV29-1 and TRBJ1-2, is SAVISQKPSRDICQRGTSLTIQCQVDSQVTMMFWYRQQPGQSLTLIATANQGSEATYESGFVIDKFPISRPNLTFSTLTVSNMSPEDSSIYLCSVEVSIIEGYTFGSGTRLTVV.